This entry features one T cell receptor beta chain sequence. This entry is derived from a study of T cell changes during pregnancy in multiple sclerosis. The CDR3 runs 12 residues. Germline V CDR1 and CDR2: GTSNPN, SVGIG (reference sequence). The ends were cut back, 3 bases at V and 8 bases at J, with 13 bases in the middle. Using immunoSEQ multiplex PCR, the repertoire was profiled, and TCRdb retains in-frame clones only, with some absent. The sample yields tens of thousands of clones, 90% seen once. The sequencing used peripheral blood, collected after pregnancy. J is TRBJ1-1 and V is TRBV30; tentative D call: TRBD1 (5 bases). This receptor was taken from a female donor in good health, enrolled as a control in a pregnancy study. CDR3 nucleotide sequence: TGTGCCTGGAGCGGGCAGGGTTACGAAGCTTTCTTT. Its protein is CAWSGQGYEAFF.